This T cell receptor beta chain was identified in a study of graft-versus-host responses after intestinal transplantation. On the study more broadly: For around three years after anti-thymocyte globulin induction, all recipients took tacrolimus and steroids.

V lost 3 bases, J lost 3 bases, and 19 bases lay in between. The CDR3 is 16 residues long. Germline values: CDR1 SGHRS, CDR2 YFSETQ. This table comes from immunoSEQ multiplex PCR, and its TCRdb copy is limited to in-frame clones, with some not included. The table includes tens of thousands of clones, approximately 92% detected once. This rearrangement joins TRBV5-1 to TRBJ2-7, with D possibly being TRBD2 (6 bases). The receptor was derived from a human patient who received an intestinal transplant, so some T cells may come from the graft donor. Sequencing was performed on bone marrow, taken approximately 700 days after intestinal transplantation. DNA of the CDR3: TGCGCCAGCAGCTCGAATAGCGGCGAGAACTTCTACGAGCAGTACTTC. This translates into CASSSNSGENFYEQYF.